This TCR beta chain was profiled in a study of shared clonotypes between healthy human individuals. Study background: Each donor had three CD4 naive, three CD4 memory, two CD8 naive and one CD8 memory plate. Overall study findings and caveats: Sample collection involved blood only; tissue repertoires are likely different. Naive subsets generally had larger estimated richness than memory subsets.

This clone was seen at least ten times. Its antigen remains unidentified. Donation came from healthy HIV-negative adults that had no recent acute infections or vaccinations. Germline V gene data show CDR1 as LNHDA and CDR2 as SQIVND (reference sequence). The V gene end was trimmed by 1 base and the J gene end by 11 bases; junction bases not matched to a gene: 7. CDR3 length: 13 residues. The assay was immunoSEQ multiplex PCR, and TCRdb's table has in-frame clones only and misses some. Of roughly 110,000 clones in the sample, around 68% were seen once. The chain joins TRBV19 to TRBJ1-1, with TRBD1 identical over 7 bases. What was sequenced was memory CD8+ T cells sorted from blood. Subset here: CD45RO+ cells pooled with CCR7-negative TemRA cells. The source of this sequence is a woman in her 30s in good health. CDR3 nucleotides: TGTGCCAGTAGTATAGGAAACAGGGGTGACGCTTTCTTT. It specifies CASSIGNRGDAFF.